A single sample is the source of the 9 T cell receptor beta chains below, sequenced in a study of identical twins. In TCRdb, the 5' RACE reads were re-called with MiXCR into one record per CDR3 protein. The sample contains some 900,000 distinct CDR3 sequences, approximately 13% of which appear only once. Separately, the same data were catalogued under a study of yellow fever vaccine responses in identical twins.

Sample: PBMCs. The receptor set was obtained from a woman aged 18-29 years in good health.

This clonotype showed up just a few times. The rearrangement links TRBV20-1 to TRBJ1-4, with TRBD1 matching over 7 bases. Trimming cost V 3 bases and J 3 bases; bases outside gene matches: 4. This CDR3 contains 14 residues. The V gene's germline CDR1 is DFQATT and CDR2 SNEGSKA (reference sequence). The CDR3 region is CSARKGTANEKLFF. The CDR3 DNA is TGCAGTGCTAGGAAAGGGACAGCTAATGAAAAACTGTTTTTT.

J is TRBJ2-2 and V is TRBV11-2; 10 bases align to TRBD1. Germline CDR1 and CDR2: SGHAT and FQNNGV. The CDR3 loop spans 20 amino acids. J lost 1 base, V lost 5 bases, and 16 bases had no gene match. The CDR3 loop is CASSPVLVWGQGKNTGELFF. The CDR3 DNA sequence: TGTGCCAGCAGCCCAGTCCTTGTGTGGGGACAGGGGAAGAACACCGGGGAGCTGTTTTTT.

In this sample, this clonotype turned up once. The chain recombines TRBV20-1 with TRBJ2-3; no reliable D call. The CDR3 contains 13 residues. In germline, CDR1 is DFQATT, CDR2 SNEGSKA (reference sequence). Trimming took off 6 bases at V and 4 bases at J, with 14 bases between the two ends. This CDR3 is CSAVELTADTQYF. CDR3 DNA sequence: TGCAGTGCCGTAGAACTAACTGCAGATACGCAGTATTTT.

This chain joins TRBV2 and TRBJ2-1; the match to TRBD2 covers 9 bases. The V and J ends lost 4 bases and 10 bases, in that order; junction bases with no gene match: 8. The length of the CDR3 is 14 residues. The germline gives CDR1 SNHLY, CDR2 FYNNEI. The CDR3 region has the DNA TGTGCCAGCAGTGTAGCGGGGGTCACCACGGAGCAGTTCTTC. This sequence encodes CASSVAGVTTEQFF.

This clonotype has a single count. V gene TRBV3-1 combines with J gene TRBJ2-2, with 8 bases fitting TRBD2. The CDR3 has 15 amino acids. V lost 5 bases and J lost 4; bases outside the gene matches: 6. Per germline, CDR1 LGHDT and CDR2 YNNKEL (reference sequence). The CDR3 reads CASSVREAPTGELFF. In DNA, the CDR3 is TGTGCCAGCAGCGTGCGGGAGGCCCCCACCGGGGAGCTGTTTTTT.

This clonotype showed up many times. The genes are TRBV29-1 and TRBJ2-2; a possible D gene is TRBD1 (6 bases). The CDR3 length is 13 residues. The V gene lost 5 bases and the J gene lost 2 bases, with 9 bases spanning the gap. CDR1 and CDR2 (germline): SQVTM, ANQGSEA. CDR3 nucleotide sequence: TGCAGCGTTAGGGGACATAACACCGGGGAGCTGTTTTTT. Amino acid sequence: CSVRGHNTGELFF.

The V call is TRBV15, the J call TRBJ2-1; 11 positions match TRBD2. Germline V gene data show CDR1 as LNHNV and CDR2 as YYDKDF (reference sequence). The CDR3 has 17 amino acids. The J segment lost 0 bases and the V segment lost 0 bases, leaving 1 base of the junction unmatched. Here the CDR3 reads CATSREGLAASYNEQFF. For the CDR3, the DNA is TGTGCCACCAGCAGAGAGGGACTAGCGGCCTCCTACAATGAGCAGTTCTTC.

Here the CDR3 reads CASRVRPYSYNEQFF. The CDR3 nucleotides are TGTGCCAGCAGAGTCCGGCCATACTCCTACAATGAGCAGTTCTTC. The V gene is TRBV2, the J gene TRBJ2-1, with D unclear. Germline V gives CDR1 SNHLY, CDR2 FYNNEI. Between the trimmed V and J ends, which lost 6 bases and 0 bases, there was a span of 12 bases. The CDR3 has 15 amino acids.

The chain uses TRBV28 and TRBJ2-4, with D perhaps matching TRBD1 or TRBD2 (5 bases each). The CDR3 runs to 14 residues. Trimming left V 6 bases short and J 8 bases short, with 17 bases between. Per the germline V gene, CDR1 is MDHEN and CDR2 is SYDVKM. CDR3 coding DNA: TGTGCCAGCAGACCCCGGGGCCGTCCTTACATTCAGTACTTC. This codes for CASRPRGRPYIQYF. Full variable domain (remainder filled in from reference TRBV28 and TRBJ2-4): DVKVTQSSRYLVKRTGEKVFLECVQDMDHENMFWYRQDPGLGLRLIYFSYDVKMKEKGDIPEGYSVSREKKERFSLILESASTNQTSMYLCASRPRGRPYIQYFGAGTRLSVL.